What follows are 26 T cell receptor beta chains derived from one specimen sequenced in a study of blood T cell repertoires in COVID-19. Sequencing was performed with immunoSEQ multiplex PCR; in TCRdb, only in-frame clones are kept and a portion is missing. The sample carries approximately 17,000 clones, 88% recorded once. Sequencing was performed on PBMCs or T cells enriched from blood (not recorded which). These receptors all come from a woman aged 25-40 years who had recovered from COVID-19.

V gene TRBV5-1 combines with J gene TRBJ1-1; D remains ambiguous. Looked up from germline, CDR1 is SGHRS and CDR2 is YFSETQ. The CDR3 runs to 14 residues. Trimming took off 0 bases at V and 2 bases at J, with 8 bases between the two ends. CDR3 sequence reads: CASSLDPHNTEAFF. CDR3 bases: TGCGCCAGCAGCTTGGACCCACATAACACTGAAGCTTTCTTT.

This clone has only one observation. CDR3 region: CAISESGGQNTEAFF. The DNA of the CDR3 is TGTGCCATCAGTGAGTCAGGCGGACAGAACACTGAAGCTTTCTTT. The chain is built from TRBV10-3 and TRBJ1-1; maybe TRBD1 (5 bases). This CDR3 has 15 residues. Germline CDR1 is ENHRY and CDR2 is SYGVKD. With 0 bases removed from V and 1 base from J, the gap between germline ends came to 9 bases.

The J gene is TRBJ2-5, the V gene TRBV5-4; no reliable D call. Germline V gene lookup returns CDR1 SGHNT and CDR2 YYREEE (reference sequence). Trimming left V 0 bases short and J 5 bases short, with 5 bases between. This CDR3 is built from 12 residues. The CDR3: CASSLAGETQYF. The CDR3 nucleotides are TGTGCCAGCAGCTTGGCCGGGGAGACCCAGTACTTC.

The V gene is TRBV4-2, the J gene TRBJ1-2, with a tentative D call TRBD1 (5 bases). V dropped 0 bases and J dropped 4 bases, with 9 bases sitting between them. CDR1 LGHNA and CDR2 YNFKEQ come from the germline V gene. The CDR3 length is 14 residues. CDR3 bases: TGTGCCAGCAGCCAAGATTATGACAGCTATGGCTACACCTTC. As protein: CASSQDYDSYGYTF.

The chain joins TRBV6-2 or TRBV6-3 to TRBJ1-1; maybe TRBD1 (5 bases). V lost 2 bases and J 4 bases, leaving 20 bases between the germline ends. The germline gives CDR1 MNHEY, CDR2 SVGEGT. The CDR3 totals 17 residues. CDR3 sequence: CASSYEGQGTGGTEAFF. CDR3 bases: TGTGCCAGCAGTTACGAGGGGCAGGGAACGGGGGGCACTGAAGCTTTCTTT.

The chain couples TRBV7-7 to TRBJ2-1, with 9 positions matching TRBD2. CDR1 is SSHAT, CDR2 FNYEAQ, per germline (reference sequence). V lost 5 bases, J lost 6 bases, and 5 bases stayed unmatched. The CDR3 is 14 amino acids. This CDR3 is CASSTGTSPNEQFF. The DNA of the CDR3 is TGTGCCAGCAGCACCGGGACTAGCCCCAATGAGCAGTTCTTC.

This clone showed up just once. The chain recombines TRBV24-1 with TRBJ1-2, with D hard to call. V gave up 3 bases and J gave up 4 bases, with 8 bases separating them. The CDR3 loop spans 13 amino acids. Germline V CDR1 and CDR2: KGHDR, SFDVKD. CDR3 sequence (DNA): TGTGCCACCAGTGATACGGGGTTCTATGGCTACACCTTC. Translating it yields CATSDTGFYGYTF.

CDR3 bases: TGTGCCAGCTCACCACTTTCCGGGACAGAAGGCTATGGCTACACCTTC. Translation gives CASSPLSGTEGYGYTF. J is TRBJ1-2 and V is TRBV18, with 7 positions matching TRBD1. V shed 1 base and J 4 bases; nucleotides not matched to a gene: 9. Germline V gene lookup returns CDR1 KGHSH and CDR2 LQKENI. The length of the CDR3 is 16 residues. Based on the CDR3 plus reference TRBV18 and TRBJ1-2, the full variable domain is NAGVMQNPRHLVRRRGQEARLRCSPMKGHSHVYWYRQLPEEGLKFMVYLQKENIIDESGMPKERFSAEFPKEGPSILRIQQVVRGDSAAYFCASSPLSGTEGYGYTFGSGTRLTVV.

The CDR3 loop reads CASSLVFPRQGTILNQPQHF. Here the CDR3 DNA reads TGTGCCAGCAGCTTGGTGTTCCCCCGCCAGGGGACCATTCTCAATCAGCCCCAGCATTTT. The rearrangement joins TRBV5-5 to TRBJ1-5; perhaps TRBD1 as D (6 bases). This CDR3 spans 20 amino acids. Germline lookup yields CDR1 SGHKS and CDR2 YYEKEE (reference sequence). Trimming removed 0 bases at V and 3 bases at J, with 25 bases between.

This chain connects TRBV19 to TRBJ1-4; 8 bases map to TRBD1. The CDR3 loop spans 18 amino acids. Germline CDR1 LNHDA, CDR2 SQIVND (reference sequence). The V and J ends lost 7 bases and 8 bases, in that order; junction bases with no gene match: 21. CDR3 in amino acids: CASIGLIEESTGVEKLFF. The CDR3 DNA sequence: TGTGCCAGTATCGGGTTAATTGAAGAATCGACAGGGGTAGAAAAACTGTTTTTT. Full variable domain (outside the CDR3, taken from reference TRBV19 and TRBJ1-4): DGGITQSPKYLFRKEGQNVTLSCEQNLNHDAMYWYRQDPGQGLRLIYYSQIVNDFQKGDIAEGYSVSREKKESFPLTVTSAQKNPTAFYLCASIGLIEESTGVEKLFFGSGTQLSVL.

A single count supports this clone. The chain uses TRBV28 and TRBJ1-5; 9 nucleotides align to TRBD1. The trim removed 6 bases at V and 2 bases at J, leaving 8 bases unmatched. The CDR3 is 16 residues long. The germline gives CDR1 MDHEN, CDR2 SYDVKM. The CDR3: CASSEWTGVGNQPQHF. Written as DNA, the CDR3 is TGTGCCAGCAGCGAATGGACAGGGGTTGGCAATCAGCCCCAGCATTTT.

About this clone itself: This specimen includes other DNA sequences encoding the same CDR3. V gene TRBV5-1 combines with J gene TRBJ1-4, with D perhaps matching TRBD1 (5 bases). The CDR3 is made up of 14 amino acids. With 0 bases removed from V and 4 bases from J, the gap between germline ends came to 7 bases. Germline V CDR1 and CDR2: SGHRS, YFSETQ. The CDR3 DNA follows: TGCGCCAGCAGCTTGGGGGGCCTTAATGAAAAACTGTTTTTT. It codes for CASSLGGLNEKLFF.

This sequence joins TRBV7-8 and TRBJ1-3; 7 bases are a match to TRBD1. The trim removed 1 base at V and 3 bases at J, leaving 3 bases unmatched. The CDR3 runs to 15 residues. Per germline, CDR1 SGHVS and CDR2 FQNEAQ. CDR3 sequence: CASSLGQGSGNTIYF. The DNA for the CDR3 is TGTGCCAGCAGCTTAGGACAGGGAAGTGGAAACACCATATATTTT.

The chain combines TRBV5-1 with TRBJ2-2; 9 positions match TRBD1. Germline loops: CDR1 SGHRS, CDR2 YFSETQ. V shed 4 bases and J 3 bases; nucleotides not matched to a gene: 4. CDR3 size: 15 residues. The CDR3 protein is CASSADRGYTGELFF. The CDR3 DNA sequence: TGCGCCAGCAGCGCGGACAGGGGCTACACCGGGGAGCTGTTTTTT.

The rearrangement uses TRBV5-4 and TRBJ2-1; 8 bases agree with TRBD1. The V and J ends lost 0 bases and 8 bases, in that order; junction bases with no gene match: 1. The germline V gene has CDR1 SGHNT and CDR2 YYREEE (reference sequence). This CDR3 contains 13 residues. The CDR3 region is CASSLETGDEQFF. CDR3 DNA sequence: TGTGCCAGCAGCTTGGAGACAGGGGATGAGCAGTTCTTC.

The V gene is TRBV12-5, the J gene TRBJ2-6, with TRBD1 as a possible D gene (5 bases). The germline V gene has CDR1 LGHNT and CDR2 FRNRAP. The CDR3 spans 17 residues. Trimming removed 7 bases at V and 0 bases at J, with 16 bases between. CDR3 sequence: CASASGQQISGANVLTF. The CDR3 bases are TGTGCTAGTGCGTCCGGACAACAAATCTCTGGGGCCAACGTCCTGACTTTC.

V and J are TRBV7-2 and TRBJ2-3, with a tentative D call TRBD2 (6 bases). V was trimmed by 1 base and J by 3 bases, leaving 11 bases between them. Germline V gives CDR1 SGHTA, CDR2 FQGNSA. The CDR3 is 15 residues long. Here the CDR3 DNA reads TGTGCCAGCAGCTTAGACAGCGGGTGGACAGATACGCAGTATTTT. Translating gives CASSLDSGWTDTQYF.

The V gene is TRBV11-1, the J gene TRBJ2-3; 7 nucleotides agree with TRBD1. The J segment lost 3 bases and the V segment lost 1 base, leaving 4 bases of the junction unmatched. This CDR3 comprises 15 residues. Germline V gene data show CDR1 as SGHAT and CDR2 as FQDESV (reference sequence). The CDR3 spells CASSLVRGRTDTQYF. The DNA for the CDR3 is TGTGCCAGCAGCTTAGTAAGGGGGCGTACAGATACGCAGTATTTT.

This rearrangement joins TRBV5-5 to TRBJ2-7; perhaps TRBD2 as D (5 bases). Germline V lookup: CDR1 SGHKS, CDR2 YYEKEE (reference sequence). V was shortened by 2 bases and J by 0 bases, with 6 bases between the two germline ends. This CDR3 comprises 13 residues. The CDR3, as DNA: TGTGCCAGCAGCTTAGGGAGCTCCTACGAGCAGTACTTC. Amino acid sequence: CASSLGSSYEQYF. The whole variable domain, filled in from reference TRBV5-5 and TRBJ2-7, reads DAGVTQSPTHLIKTRGQQVTLRCSPISGHKSVSWYQQVLGQGPQFIFQYYEKEERGRGNFPDRFSARQFPNYSSELNVNALLLGDSALYLCASSLGSSYEQYFGPGTRLTVT.

The V and J genes are TRBV6-2 or TRBV6-3 and TRBJ1-2; 7 bases are shared with TRBD1. Germline trimming cut 6 bases from V and 6 bases from J; bases unmatched to any gene: 7. The length of the CDR3 is 13 residues. Germline V gives CDR1 MNHEY, CDR2 SVGEGT. CDR3 DNA: TGTGCCAGCAGCCGGGACAGCCTTGATGGCTACACCTTC. Translated: CASSRDSLDGYTF.

Points on this clone: One end of the junction is discordant with germline, which a read error may explain. The chain carries TRBV9 and TRBJ2-1; TRBD2 might be the D (5 bases). CDR3 length: 19 residues. The germline CDR1 and CDR2 sequences are SGDLS and YYNGEE. The CDR3 region is CANSGLTQQLWIAGNEQFF. In DNA form, the CDR3 reads TGTGCCAACAGCGGATTGACTCAACAACTTTGGATTGCCGGCAATGAGCAGTTCTTC.

The table lists this clone with a count of one. The rearrangement joins TRBV5-1 to TRBJ2-3, with TRBD2 matching 9 bases. Germline V lookup: CDR1 SGHRS, CDR2 YFSETQ. This CDR3 is built from 14 residues. V lost 6 bases to trimming and J lost 6 bases; unmatched junction nucleotides: 8. Here the CDR3 DNA reads TGCGCCAGCACCATGCGGGGGGGCTGGGATACGCAGTATTTT. It yields the protein CASTMRGGWDTQYF.

V is TRBV21-1 and J is TRBJ1-1; the table's D call, TRBD1, has no DNA check behind it. TRBV21-1 is a pseudogene locus. The CDR3 consists of 12 residues. The CDR3 here is CASSNAGTEAFF. CDR3 nucleotide sequence: TGTGCCAGCAGCAATGCAGGTACTGAAGCTTTCTTT.

The J gene is TRBJ2-5, the V gene TRBV5-1; 9 nucleotides match TRBD1. Germline V gene data show CDR1 as SGHRS and CDR2 as YFSETQ. This CDR3 comprises 15 residues. After removal of 4 bases from V and 2 bases from J, the junction contained 6 bases not matched to a gene. CDR3 in DNA: TGCGCCAGCAGCAGCAGGACAGGGGCGCAAGAGACCCAGTACTTC. Residues: CASSSRTGAQETQYF.

The V gene is TRBV9, the J gene TRBJ2-5; 10 positions match TRBD1. Germline V gene data show CDR1 as SGDLS and CDR2 as YYNGEE. The trim removed 4 bases at V and 3 bases at J, leaving 3 bases unmatched. The CDR3 covers 14 residues. The CDR3 loop reads CASSPGQGKETQYF. The CDR3 nucleotides read TGTGCCAGCAGCCCGGGACAGGGGAAAGAGACCCAGTACTTC.

The J gene is TRBJ1-2, the V gene TRBV5-1; the match to TRBD1 covers 7 bases. V lost 6 bases and J lost 6; bases outside the gene matches: 14. The CDR3 covers 15 residues. The germline CDR1 and CDR2 sequences are SGHRS and YFSETQ. The CDR3 loop reads CASTTNWDSRNGYTF. CDR3 in DNA: TGCGCCAGCACCACTAATTGGGACAGTCGAAATGGCTACACCTTC.